These 12 T cell receptor beta chains came from one sample sequenced in a study of identical twins. From the 5' RACE reads, TCRdb called clonotypes with MiXCR, one entry per CDR3 protein. The table has more than 250,000 distinct CDR3 sequences, approximately 8.5% seen once. These data also formed part of another study, on yellow fever vaccine responses in identical twins.

Material for sequencing was memory (CD45RO+) T cells sorted from blood. The receptors here all came from a woman younger than 30 in good health.

Ten or more counts support this clonotype. J is TRBJ2-4 and V is TRBV2; 10 positions match TRBD2. CDR1 and CDR2 from the germline V gene are SNHLY and FYNNEI. The V and J ends lost 1 base and 8 bases, in that order; junction bases with no gene match: 11. This CDR3 spans 17 amino acids. The CDR3 DNA follows: TGTGCCAGCAGTGAAGGGGCTAGCGGGAGTTGGTTGGACATTCAGTACTTC. It encodes CASSEGASGSWLDIQYF.

The chain has TRBV10-3 and TRBJ2-7, with TRBD2 matching 10 bases. The CDR3 is 15 residues long. Germline V CDR1 and CDR2: ENHRY, SYGVKD. The ends lost 6 bases at V and 2 bases at J; junction bases unmatched: 7. The CDR3 here is CAISATSGTTYEQYF. CDR3 sequence (DNA): TGTGCCATCAGCGCAACTAGCGGGACTACCTACGAGCAGTACTTC.

This clonotype was observed many times. V usage is TRBV12-3 or TRBV12-4 and J usage is TRBJ1-3; D is unclear. The CDR3 is made up of 13 amino acids. The V end was cut by 3 bases, the J end by 5 bases, with 8 bases between. The CDR3 region is CASSFVARNTIYF. The CDR3 DNA reads TGTGCCAGCAGTTTTGTGGCCAGAAACACCATATATTTT.

There are a few counts of this clonotype. The rearrangement links TRBV10-2 to TRBJ2-5; D is ambiguous. Germline loops: CDR1 WSHSY, CDR2 SAAADI. This CDR3 region has 12 residues. V lost 1 base to trimming and J lost 3 bases, with 3 bases between them. Here the CDR3 reads CASSELKETQYF. The DNA of the CDR3 is TGCGCCAGCAGTGAGTTGAAAGAGACCCAGTACTTC.

The chain recombines TRBV29-1 with TRBJ2-1, with D maybe TRBD2 (5 bases). Germline loops: CDR1 SQVTM, CDR2 ANQGSEA. With 3 bases removed from V and 2 bases from J, the gap between germline ends came to 11 bases. CDR3 length: 14 residues. The DNA for the CDR3 is TGCAGCGTTGACCTAGGACTGACCTACAATGAGCAGTTCTTC. Residues: CSVDLGLTYNEQFF.

V gene TRBV7-2 combines with J gene TRBJ2-5, with D perhaps matching TRBD1 (6 bases). V dropped 6 bases and J dropped 6 bases, with 14 bases sitting between them. Germline V gene lookup returns CDR1 SGHTA and CDR2 FQGNSA. This CDR3 spans 13 amino acids. CDR3 amino acids: CASRRQGKQTQYF. The CDR3 DNA reads TGTGCCAGCAGAAGGCAGGGGAAGCAGACCCAGTACTTC.

In its sample, this clonotype was seen a few times. The chain combines TRBV11-3 with TRBJ1-2; D might be TRBD1 (6 bases). The germline V gene has CDR1 SGHNT and CDR2 YENEEA. The ends were cut back, 2 bases at V and 7 bases at J, with 17 bases in the middle. CDR3 length: 15 residues. The CDR3 coding sequence is TGTGCCAGCAGCTTAACGGCGGGGGCTATAGGTGGCTACACCTTC. Its protein product is CASSLTAGAIGGYTF.

This clonotype was detected many times. V is TRBV24-1 and J is TRBJ2-5; 10 bases map to TRBD2. This CDR3 spans 15 amino acids. CDR1 and CDR2 from the germline V gene are KGHDR and SFDVKD. The junction had 2 bases not matched to a gene; V was cut back by 3 bases and J by 2 bases. The CDR3: CATSDVTSGQETQYF. In DNA form, the CDR3 reads TGTGCCACCAGTGATGTGACTAGCGGGCAAGAGACCCAGTACTTC.

The rearrangement uses TRBV20-1 and TRBJ1-1, with D possibly being TRBD1 (5 bases). The CDR3 contains 10 residues. Trimming removed 5 bases at V and 7 bases at J, with 8 bases between. Germline V gives CDR1 DFQATT, CDR2 SNEGSKA (reference sequence). CDR3 amino acids: CSAGTIEAFF. The CDR3 nucleotides read TGCAGTGCTGGGACTATTGAAGCTTTCTTT.

The rearrangement joins TRBV4-2 to TRBJ2-2; 10 bases are shared with TRBD2. CDR1 and CDR2 from the germline V gene are LGHNA and YNFKEQ. The CDR3 sequence is 16 residues long. The junction had 7 bases not matched to a gene; V was cut back by 4 bases and J by 5 bases. DNA of the CDR3: TGTGCCAGCAGCCTGAGCGGGAGGGCAAGAACCGGGGAGCTGTTTTTT. Translation: CASSLSGRARTGELFF.

This clonotype occurred a few times. The chain has TRBV20-1 and TRBJ1-4; tentative D call: TRBD1 (6 bases). The germline V gene has CDR1 DFQATT and CDR2 SNEGSKA (reference sequence). Between the trimmed V and J ends, which lost 3 bases and 0 bases, there was a span of 17 bases. This CDR3 comprises 17 residues. For the CDR3, the DNA is TGCAGTGCTAGCGCCCCCGGGGGGCCAGCAACTAATGAAAAACTGTTTTTT. It codes for CSASAPGGPATNEKLFF.

Ten or more counts support this clonotype. CDR3: CASSRRNTEAFF. The CDR3 DNA follows: TGTGCCAGCAGTCGGAGGAACACTGAAGCTTTCTTT. The chain joins TRBV12-3 or TRBV12-4 to TRBJ1-1, with D unresolved. This CDR3 contains 12 residues. The germline V and J ends were trimmed by 5 bases and 1 base, with 5 bases remaining between them.